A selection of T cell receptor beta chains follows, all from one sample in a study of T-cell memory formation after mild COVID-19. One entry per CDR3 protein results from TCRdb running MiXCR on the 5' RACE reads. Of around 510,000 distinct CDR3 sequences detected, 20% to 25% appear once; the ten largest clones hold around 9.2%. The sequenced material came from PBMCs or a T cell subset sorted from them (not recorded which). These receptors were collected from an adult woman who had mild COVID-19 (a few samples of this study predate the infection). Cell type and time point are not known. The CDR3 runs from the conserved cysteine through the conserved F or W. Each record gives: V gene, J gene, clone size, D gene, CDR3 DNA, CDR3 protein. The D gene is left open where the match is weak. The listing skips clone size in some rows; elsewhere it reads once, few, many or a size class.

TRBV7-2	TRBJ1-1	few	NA	TGTGCCAGCAGCTTTAGTCCGACCGAGGACACTGAAGCTTTCTTT	CASSFSPTEDTEAFF
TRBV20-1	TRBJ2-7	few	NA	TGCAGTGCTAGCCCCAGCTACGAGCAGTACTTC	CSASPSYEQYF
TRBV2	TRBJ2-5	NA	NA	TGTGCCAGCAGTGTCGACTTTTGGGAGACCCAGTACTTC	CASSVDFWETQYF
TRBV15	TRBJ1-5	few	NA	TGTGCCACCAGCGGCCAACTCAATCAGCCCCAGCATTTT	CATSGQLNQPQHF
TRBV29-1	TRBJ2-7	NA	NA	TGCAGCGTTGAAGAAGAACCCTACGAGCAGTACTTC	CSVEEEPYEQYF
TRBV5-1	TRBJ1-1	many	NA	TGCGCCAGCAGCTTGGACGGGGCTTGGACTGAAGCTTTCTTT	CASSLDGAWTEAFF
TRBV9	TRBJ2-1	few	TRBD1	TGTGCCAGCAGCCACCTAGGACAGGGTTCCGATGAGCAGTTCTTC	CASSHLGQGSDEQFF
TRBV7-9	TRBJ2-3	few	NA	TGTGCCAGCAGCTCACACAGAGATACGCAGTATTTT	CASSSHRDTQYF
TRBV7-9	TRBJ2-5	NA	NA	TGTGCCAGCAGCTTAGGCGGCCTAGCGCTGGGGGAGACCCAGTACTTC	CASSLGGLALGETQYF
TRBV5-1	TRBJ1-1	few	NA	TGCGCCAGCAGCTTGGCCGAGGCAGGAGGGAACACTGAAGCTTTCTTT	CASSLAEAGGNTEAFF
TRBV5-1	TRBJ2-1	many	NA	TGCGCCAGCAGCCAAGGGACTTCCAATGAGCAGTTCTTC	CASSQGTSNEQFF
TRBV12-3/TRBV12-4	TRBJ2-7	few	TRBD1	TGTGCCAGCAGTTTCGGGACAGGGCTCGAGCAGTACTTC	CASSFGTGLEQYF
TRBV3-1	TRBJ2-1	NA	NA	TGTGCCAGCAGCGGAGGGGGCATCGGCTACAATGAGCAGTTCTTC	CASSGGGIGYNEQFF
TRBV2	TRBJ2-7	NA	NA	TGTGCCAGCAGGGTCCGACCACAGGACTACGAGCAGTACTTC	CASRVRPQDYEQYF
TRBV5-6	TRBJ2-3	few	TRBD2	TGTGCCAGCAGCTTCCCCTCTAGCGGGGCTTTCACAGATACGCAGTATTTT	CASSFPSSGAFTDTQYF
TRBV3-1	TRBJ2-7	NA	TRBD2	TGTGCCAGCAGCCAAGGGACTAGCGGTCTTACGGAGCAGTACTTC	CASSQGTSGLTEQYF
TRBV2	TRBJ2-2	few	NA	TGTGCCAGCACTACATTGGACACCGGGGAGCTGTTTTTT	CASTTLDTGELFF
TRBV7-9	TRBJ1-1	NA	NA	TGTGCCAGCAGCTTAGATCGGCTCACTGAAGCTTTCTTT	CASSLDRLTEAFF
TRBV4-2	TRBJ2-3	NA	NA	TGTGCCAGCAGCCAAGGGATTAGCGAGGGCACAGATACGCAGTATTTT	CASSQGISEGTDTQYF
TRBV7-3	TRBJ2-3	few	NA	TGTGCCAGCAGCAGCCCCCCCGCAGATACGCAGTATTTT	CASSSPPADTQYF
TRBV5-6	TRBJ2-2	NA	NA	TGTGCCAGCAGTACTATGCTAACACGAGGGGAGCTGTTTTTT	CASSTMLTRGELFF
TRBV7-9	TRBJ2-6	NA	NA	TGTGCCAGCAGCTCCCCCACCGGGCCTGGGGCCAACGTCCTGACTTTC	CASSSPTGPGANVLTF
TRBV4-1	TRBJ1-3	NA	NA	TGCGCCAGCAGCCAAGTATCCTTCAGGGGTGGAAACACCATATATTTT	CASSQVSFRGGNTIYF
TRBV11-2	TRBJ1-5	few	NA	TGTGCCAGCAGCTACAGTGTCAATCAGCCCCAGCATTTT	CASSYSVNQPQHF
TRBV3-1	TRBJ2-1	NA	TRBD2	TGTGCCAGCAGCCAAGCCCGCGGACTAGCGGGAAATGAGCAGTTCTTC	CASSQARGLAGNEQFF
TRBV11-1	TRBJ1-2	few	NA	TGTGCCAGCAGCGGGGGACCGAACTATGGCTACACCTTC	CASSGGPNYGYTF